These 2 T cell receptor beta chains were all obtained from the same sample, sequenced in a study of cytomegalovirus exposure and HLA in healthy donors. The table came from immunoSEQ multiplex PCR; TCRdb's copy has only in-frame clones and leaves some out. This sample carries some 150,000 clones, 65% to 90% of them seen once, and the ten largest clones take more than 20%. Sequencing was performed on PBMCs. The origin of the receptors is a man between 18 and 29 years old in good health and CMV-seropositive.

The chain carries TRBV27 and TRBJ2-7; 8 nucleotides line up with TRBD2. Looked up from germline, CDR1 is MNHEY and CDR2 is SMNVEV (reference sequence). The CDR3 length is 14 residues. After removal of 3 bases from V and 3 bases from J, the junction contained 4 bases not matched to a gene. The CDR3 nucleotides read TGTGCCAGCAGTTTGGAAGCGGGAGTCTACGAGCAGTACTTC. Amino acids: CASSLEAGVYEQYF.

This chain connects TRBV19 to TRBJ1-5; D unresolved. This CDR3 is built from 14 residues. Germline V gene data show CDR1 as LNHDA and CDR2 as SQIVND (reference sequence). V was clipped by 3 bases and J by 0 bases, with 6 bases between them. CDR3 amino acids: CASSIQVSNQPQHF. DNA for the CDR3: TGTGCCAGTAGTATCCAGGTTAGCAATCAGCCCCAGCATTTT.